This T cell receptor beta chain was obtained from a study of T-cell memory formation after mild COVID-19. The CDR3 is 14 residues long. Germline loops: CDR1 SGHRS, CDR2 YFSETQ. Trimming stripped 4 bases from V and 7 bases from J, with 14 bases between. This clonotype was observed once. Its specificity is not known. Overall study findings and caveats: Mainly CM and EM harbored the contracting CD4+ clones; mainly EMRA harbored the CD8+ ones.

Libraries for TCRalpha and TCRbeta carried sample barcodes and unique molecular identifiers via 5'RACE. MiXCR, run by TCRdb on the 5' RACE reads, gives a single entry per CDR3 protein. The table includes 470,000 or so distinct CDR3 sequences, over 15% detected once. This sequence joins TRBV5-1 and TRBJ1-4; D not resolved. The material sequenced was PBMCs or a T cell subset sorted from them (not recorded which). The clonotype originates from a man in his late teens or twenties who had mild COVID-19 (a few samples of this study predate the infection). Cell type and time point are not known. The CDR3 here is CASSPSRAAEKLFF. The CDR3 nucleotides are TGCGCCAGCAGCCCCTCGAGGGCGGCTGAAAAACTGTTTTTT.